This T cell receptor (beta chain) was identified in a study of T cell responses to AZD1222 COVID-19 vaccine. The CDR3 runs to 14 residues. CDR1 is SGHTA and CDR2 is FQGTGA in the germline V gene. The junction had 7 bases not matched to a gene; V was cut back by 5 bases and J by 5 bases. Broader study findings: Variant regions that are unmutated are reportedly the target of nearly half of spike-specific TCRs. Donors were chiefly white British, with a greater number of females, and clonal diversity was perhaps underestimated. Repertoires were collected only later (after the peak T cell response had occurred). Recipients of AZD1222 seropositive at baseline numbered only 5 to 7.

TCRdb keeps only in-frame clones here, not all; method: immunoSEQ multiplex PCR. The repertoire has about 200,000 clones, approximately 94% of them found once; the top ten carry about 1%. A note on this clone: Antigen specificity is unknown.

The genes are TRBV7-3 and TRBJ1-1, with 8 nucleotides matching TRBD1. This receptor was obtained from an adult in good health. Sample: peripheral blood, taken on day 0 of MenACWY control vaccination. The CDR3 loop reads CASSRQGPGTEAFF. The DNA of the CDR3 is TGTGCCAGCAGCCGACAGGGGCCGGGAACTGAAGCTTTCTTT.